The rows below give T cell receptor beta chains drawn from one sample of a study of blood T cell repertoires in COVID-19. Libraries were prepared by immunoSEQ multiplex PCR; TCRdb keeps only in-frame clonotypes and omits some of them. Of 150,000 to 200,000 clones in the sample, roughly 80% were seen once. Sample: PBMCs or T cells enriched from blood (not recorded which). These receptor sequences come from a woman aged 60 to 75 with acute COVID-19. CDR3s include the opening cysteine and the closing phenylalanine or tryptophan. Each record gives: V gene, D gene, J gene, CDR3 protein. The D gene is left open where the match is weak.

V: TRBV19
D: TRBD1
J: TRBJ1-1
CDR3: CASQPAGTENTEAFF

V: TRBV6-5
D: NA
J: TRBJ1-1
CDR3: CASSLVEGRAEAFF

V: TRBV6-5
D: TRBD1
J: TRBJ1-4
CDR3: CASSLDRADEKLFF

V: TRBV7-9
D: NA
J: TRBJ2-7
CDR3: CASNDGSYEQYF

V: TRBV12-3/TRBV12-4
D: NA
J: TRBJ1-3
CDR3: CASKPASGNTIYF

V: TRBV11-2
D: NA
J: TRBJ1-1
CDR3: CASSSPRIPEAFF

V: TRBV25-1
D: TRBD1
J: TRBJ1-2
CDR3: CASSAHTGGGYTF

V: TRBV5-4
D: NA
J: TRBJ1-3
CDR3: CASSLRGADTIYF

V: TRBV30
D: TRBD2
J: TRBJ2-5
CDR3: CAWRRASGFQETQYF

V: TRBV7-9
D: TRBD2
J: TRBJ2-3
CDR3: CASSLVSSGSTDTQYF

V: TRBV19
D: TRBD1
J: TRBJ2-1
CDR3: CASSMGQGGSHEQFF

V: TRBV3-1/TRBV3-2
D: TRBD2
J: TRBJ2-1
CDR3: CASSHRRRGGSYNEQFF

V: TRBV5-1
D: TRBD1
J: TRBJ1-2
CDR3: CATSDQDRGGYTF

V: TRBV28
D: NA
J: TRBJ1-3
CDR3: CASRLRSLRGSYSGNTIYF

V: TRBV24-1
D: TRBD1
J: TRBJ1-5
CDR3: CATSDGVPGQGHIQHF

V: TRBV3-1/TRBV3-2
D: TRBD1
J: TRBJ1-1
CDR3: CASSQAGSGQGQFF

V: TRBV27
D: NA
J: TRBJ2-3
CDR3: CASSFRGQSTDTQYF

V: TRBV5-1
D: TRBD1
J: TRBJ1-3
CDR3: CASSLAGDRDSGNTIYF

V: TRBV19
D: NA
J: TRBJ2-1
CDR3: CASSPRENEQFF

V: TRBV6-6
D: NA
J: TRBJ1-1
CDR3: CASSYSLQDNTEAFF

V: TRBV7-2
D: TRBD2
J: TRBJ2-3
CDR3: CASSPPGLADTDTQYF

V: TRBV7-2
D: NA
J: TRBJ1-4
CDR3: CASSLDGQGATNEKLFF

V: TRBV5-4
D: NA
J: TRBJ2-1
CDR3: CASSRAKRENNEQFF

V: TRBV3-1/TRBV3-2
D: TRBD1
J: TRBJ1-2
CDR3: CASSRKTTGVALNYGYTF

V: TRBV29-1
D: NA
J: TRBJ1-2
CDR3: CSVEDGEFGQYYGYTF

V: TRBV11-2
D: TRBD2
J: TRBJ2-1
CDR3: CASSPRSAGGPDEQFF

V: TRBV2
D: NA
J: TRBJ2-1
CDR3: CASSPPGGEQFF

V: TRBV30
D: NA
J: TRBJ1-5
CDR3: CACKENWDISSNQPQHF

V: TRBV6-5
D: NA
J: TRBJ2-5
CDR3: CASSLDEGRWETQYF

V: TRBV6-5
D: NA
J: TRBJ2-7
CDR3: CASSYTGSDYEQYF

V: TRBV4-3
D: NA
J: TRBJ2-4
CDR3: CASSLSQGTKNIQYF

V: TRBV11-2
D: NA
J: TRBJ2-2
CDR3: CASLRRWAGPNTGELFF

V: TRBV5-1
D: TRBD1
J: TRBJ1-4
CDR3: CASSRMDRGRGENEKLFF

V: TRBV9
D: TRBD1
J: TRBJ2-2
CDR3: CASSVGWDSKTGELFF

V: TRBV9
D: NA
J: TRBJ1-3
CDR3: CASSVGGVSGNTIYF

V: TRBV29-1
D: NA
J: TRBJ1-1
CDR3: CSAGGKATEAFF

V: TRBV7-8
D: NA
J: TRBJ1-2
CDR3: CASTPGANYGYTF

V: TRBV12-3/TRBV12-4
D: NA
J: TRBJ1-5
CDR3: CASSWTINQPQHF

V: TRBV9
D: TRBD2
J: TRBJ2-3
CDR3: CASSLDFGRVTDTQYF

V: TRBV30
D: NA
J: TRBJ2-3
CDR3: CAWSGGGTDTQYF

V: TRBV18
D: TRBD1
J: TRBJ2-1
CDR3: CASSPPGQGRNEQFF

V: TRBV7-2
D: NA
J: TRBJ1-2
CDR3: CASSLDYQGSYGYTF

V: TRBV4-3
D: TRBD1
J: TRBJ1-2
CDR3: CASSQGTGRGGGYTF

V: TRBV14
D: TRBD1
J: TRBJ2-2
CDR3: CASSLVGTGKSTGELFF

V: TRBV19
D: NA
J: TRBJ2-1
CDR3: CASSITLRSSYNEQFF

V: TRBV11-2
D: TRBD1
J: TRBJ1-1
CDR3: CASSPWTGAIANTEAFF

V: TRBV3-1/TRBV3-2
D: NA
J: TRBJ1-5
CDR3: CASSRTLGQPQHF

V: TRBV9
D: NA
J: TRBJ1-2
CDR3: CASSARGGYTF

V: TRBV7-9
D: NA
J: TRBJ2-7
CDR3: CASSSGLYEQYF

V: TRBV7-2
D: TRBD1
J: TRBJ1-1
CDR3: CASSRRTGGGRRDTEAFF

V: TRBV27
D: NA
J: TRBJ1-6
CDR3: CASSLQGRDNSPLHF

V: TRBV27
D: NA
J: TRBJ2-1
CDR3: CASSQQGLEQFF

V: TRBV7-2
D: NA
J: TRBJ1-5
CDR3: CASSLGGVGNQPQHF

V: TRBV27
D: TRBD1
J: TRBJ2-2
CDR3: CASSTFRQGGTGELFF

V: TRBV3-1/TRBV3-2
D: TRBD2
J: TRBJ2-5
CDR3: CASSQPTSGRGQETQYF

V: TRBV18
D: NA
J: TRBJ1-3
CDR3: CASSAGRLSEEGARGNTIYF